This is a list of T cell receptor beta chains from one sample in a study of a mutant IDH1 vaccine in newly diagnosed glioma. Profiling relied on immunoSEQ multiplex PCR, and the TCRdb table lists in-frame clones only, not all of them. Seen here are about 34,000 clones, about 80% observed once, and the top ten hold 9% to 10%. The material sequenced was peripheral blood mononuclear cells (PBMCs), taken from a glioma patient treated with radiotherapy, temozolomide or both. Source of these receptors: a man aged 50 to 59 with glioma. Some clones in this sample may be carry-over from other donors' samples. Each CDR3 is given with its conserved first and last residue. D genes are given only for firm matches.

>TRBV14|TRBJ2-5|.
CASSQEKGTGYSQETQYF
>TRBV5-1|TRBJ1-1|.
CASSLARTEDTEAFF
>TRBV7-8|TRBJ1-1|.
CASSLRMNTEAFF
>TRBV7-9|TRBJ1-1|.
CASSLGIPRGMNTEAFF
>TRBV5-1|TRBJ1-1|.
CASSLSGERAEAFF
>TRBV19|TRBJ1-1|TRBD1
CASGQADRYTEAFF
>TRBV16|TRBJ1-5|.
CASSPARNQPQHF
>TRBV4-2|TRBJ2-5|.
CASSQDLRGETQYF
>TRBV30|TRBJ1-5|TRBD1
CAWSEGQGGWQPQHF
>TRBV7-9|TRBJ1-6|.
CASSSADFPSPLHF
>TRBV19|TRBJ1-1|.
CASSRSRYTEAFF
>TRBV18|TRBJ2-5|.
CASSPNTGETQYF
>TRBV28|TRBJ2-2|.
CASSLGAGELFF
>TRBV6-1|TRBJ1-1|TRBD1
CASSDPGTGGSRAFF
>TRBV15|TRBJ2-2|.
CATSREAGTGELFF